This T cell receptor (beta chain) appears in the sequencing data of a study of cytomegalovirus exposure and HLA in healthy donors. 60 Vbeta and 13 Jbeta primers were used in PCR. Libraries were prepared by immunoSEQ multiplex PCR; TCRdb keeps only in-frame clonotypes and omits some of them. Of 150,000 to 190,000 clones in the sample, around 72% are singletons; the top ten hold over 1.2%. CDR1 SGHNT and CDR2 YYREEE come from the germline V gene (reference sequence). V gave up 6 bases and J gave up 6 bases; unmatched junction bases: 8. The CDR3 extends over 15 amino acids. The sequencing sample was made of PBMCs. The clonotype originates from a man between 18 and 35 years old in good health and CMV-seronegative. The chain is built from TRBV5-4 and TRBJ2-7; the match to TRBD2 covers 14 bases. The CDR3: CASTEKGLAGAEQYF. The CDR3 DNA sequence: TGTGCCAGCACCGAGAAGGGACTAGCGGGAGCCGAGCAGTACTTC.